These T cell receptor beta chains were read from a single sample in a study of T cell repertoires in cytomegalovirus infection. Their target antigens are unknown. TCRdb ran MiXCR on the reads and lists one entry per CDR3 protein. The sample lists approximately 770,000 distinct CDR3 sequences, 25% to 30% occurring once. The sample in question was cultured CD8+ T cells from PBMCs, obtained from culture after CMV antigen stimulation. All receptors come from a human donor in good health (CMV status not recorded). Some clones in this sample may be carry-over from other donors' samples. The CDR3 runs from the conserved cysteine through the conserved F or W. D genes are given only for firm matches. The size entry is marked missing in some rows and otherwise reads once, few, many or a size class.

V gene: TRBV5-5; clone size: -; D gene: -; J gene: TRBJ1-6; CDR3 DNA: TGTGCCAGCCGTATTCGGGGGGACCTAGATTCACCCCTCCACTTT; CDR3 protein: CASRIRGDLDSPLHF
V gene: TRBV19; clone size: -; D gene: -; J gene: TRBJ2-3; CDR3 DNA: TGTGCCAGTAGTCCCCCGCGGCGGGCCCCGGGAGATACGCAGTATTTT; CDR3 protein: CASSPPRRAPGDTQYF
V gene: TRBV20-1; clone size: -; D gene: -; J gene: TRBJ2-1; CDR3 DNA: TGCAGTGCAACCGAATTAGAGGGGGGGCTACCCCTTTTATACAATGAGCAGTTCTTC; CDR3 protein: CSATELEGGLPLLYNEQFF
V gene: TRBV6-5; clone size: few; D gene: -; J gene: TRBJ1-6; CDR3 DNA: TGTGCCAGCAGACTCAGGGGACAAAATTCACCCCTCCACTTT; CDR3 protein: CASRLRGQNSPLHF
V gene: TRBV7-6; clone size: -; D gene: TRBD1; J gene: TRBJ1-1; CDR3 DNA: TGTGCCAGCAGCGTCAGGGGGAGCACTGAAGCTTTCTTT; CDR3 protein: CASSVRGSTEAFF
V gene: TRBV19; clone size: -; D gene: -; J gene: TRBJ1-1; CDR3 DNA: TGTGCCAGTAGTATATCCCAGTCTTATGAAGCTTTCTTT; CDR3 protein: CASSISQSYEAFF
V gene: TRBV7-9; clone size: -; D gene: -; J gene: TRBJ1-1; CDR3 DNA: TGTGCCAGCAGCCCGCCGGTATCCGGGAAGCCTGAAGCTTTCTTT; CDR3 protein: CASSPPVSGKPEAFF
V gene: TRBV20-1; clone size: -; D gene: TRBD1; J gene: TRBJ2-1; CDR3 DNA: TGCAGTGCTAGAGAACCGGGACAGGGTACCTACAATGAGCAGTTCTTC; CDR3 protein: CSAREPGQGTYNEQFF
V gene: TRBV20-1; clone size: -; D gene: -; J gene: TRBJ2-1; CDR3 DNA: TGCAGTGCTAGATGGGTTGAGCAGTTCTTC; CDR3 protein: CSARWVEQFF
V gene: TRBV5-6; clone size: -; D gene: -; J gene: TRBJ1-4; CDR3 DNA: TGTGCCAGCAGCTTGGCCCGACAGAGATTTCAAGTCAATGAAAAACTGTTTTTT; CDR3 protein: CASSLARQRFQVNEKLFF
V gene: TRBV7-9; clone size: few; D gene: -; J gene: TRBJ2-1; CDR3 DNA: TGTGCCAGCAGCCCAGGGGAAGGGCGCGACTACAATGAGCAGTTCTTC; CDR3 protein: CASSPGEGRDYNEQFF
V gene: TRBV12-3/TRBV12-4; clone size: -; D gene: TRBD2; J gene: TRBJ2-1; CDR3 DNA: TGTGCCAGCAGTCAGAAACCGGGACTAAACAATGAGCAGTTCTTC; CDR3 protein: CASSQKPGLNNEQFF
V gene: TRBV4-1; clone size: few; D gene: -; J gene: TRBJ2-3; CDR3 DNA: TGCGCCAGCAGCCAAGTCGGGGCTGATACGCAGTATTTT; CDR3 protein: CASSQVGADTQYF
V gene: TRBV12-3/TRBV12-4; clone size: -; D gene: -; J gene: TRBJ1-4; CDR3 DNA: TGTGCCAGCAGTTTTAACAGGGCGGAGGAAAAACTGTTTTTT; CDR3 protein: CASSFNRAEEKLFF
V gene: TRBV19; clone size: -; D gene: TRBD1; J gene: TRBJ1-1; CDR3 DNA: TGTGCCAGTAGGACCAGGGGGCGCGACACTGAAGCTTTCTTT; CDR3 protein: CASRTRGRDTEAFF
V gene: TRBV19; clone size: -; D gene: TRBD1; J gene: TRBJ1-5; CDR3 DNA: TGTGCCAGTAAGGGGGCATATAGCAATCAGCCCCAGCATTTT; CDR3 protein: CASKGAYSNQPQHF
V gene: TRBV6-1; clone size: few; D gene: -; J gene: TRBJ2-1; CDR3 DNA: TGTGCCTCGCGTTCAAGCAATGAGCAGTTCTTC; CDR3 protein: CASRSSNEQFF
V gene: TRBV7-9; clone size: many; D gene: TRBD1; J gene: TRBJ2-7; CDR3 DNA: TGTGCCAGCATCCACGGGGACAGGGTGTACGAGCAGTACTTC; CDR3 protein: CASIHGDRVYEQYF
V gene: TRBV6-5; clone size: many; D gene: -; J gene: TRBJ2-1; CDR3 DNA: TGTGCCAGCAGCCCGGGGACTGGGAATGAGCAGTTCTTC; CDR3 protein: CASSPGTGNEQFF
V gene: TRBV12-3/TRBV12-4; clone size: -; D gene: -; J gene: TRBJ1-1; CDR3 DNA: TGTGCCAGCAGCCCCAGGACGGGCCCACCTGAAGCTTTCTTT; CDR3 protein: CASSPRTGPPEAFF
V gene: TRBV7-9; clone size: -; D gene: -; J gene: TRBJ1-2; CDR3 DNA: TGTGCCAGCAGGGGGACGGATGGCTACACCTTC; CDR3 protein: CASRGTDGYTF
V gene: TRBV28; clone size: many; D gene: -; J gene: TRBJ1-1; CDR3 DNA: TGTGCCAGCACAGACAGGACTGAAGCTTTCTTT; CDR3 protein: CASTDRTEAFF
V gene: TRBV27; clone size: -; D gene: -; J gene: TRBJ2-3; CDR3 DNA: TGTGCCAGCAGTTTATCAGGCGGGGGCGCCCCAGATACGCAGTATTTT; CDR3 protein: CASSLSGGGAPDTQYF
V gene: TRBV10-3; clone size: -; D gene: -; J gene: TRBJ1-2; CDR3 DNA: TGTGCCATCAGTGAGTCCTCCGAAGTTAACTATGGCTACACCTTC; CDR3 protein: CAISESSEVNYGYTF
V gene: TRBV7-6; clone size: many; D gene: -; J gene: TRBJ1-5; CDR3 DNA: TGTGCCAGCAGCGTAGAACCTCCCGGAAACAGCAATCAGCCCCAGCATTTT; CDR3 protein: CASSVEPPGNSNQPQHF
V gene: TRBV2; clone size: -; D gene: TRBD2; J gene: TRBJ2-5; CDR3 DNA: TGTGCCAGCACCTTTAGCGGGGGGCACCAAGAGACCCAGTACTTC; CDR3 protein: CASTFSGGHQETQYF
V gene: TRBV29-1; clone size: once; D gene: -; J gene: TRBJ1-1; CDR3 DNA: TGCAGCGTTGTGGGGGAGACTGAAGCTTTCTTT; CDR3 protein: CSVVGETEAFF
V gene: TRBV27; clone size: -; D gene: TRBD2; J gene: TRBJ2-7; CDR3 DNA: TGTGCCAGCAGTCCTACGGGGGGGCAGCGGGGATACTACGAGCAGTACTTC; CDR3 protein: CASSPTGGQRGYYEQYF
V gene: TRBV7-9; clone size: -; D gene: TRBD1; J gene: TRBJ1-4; CDR3 DNA: TGTGCCAGCAGCTTTGGTCTCCGGACAGGAGTTGAAAAACTGTTTTTT; CDR3 protein: CASSFGLRTGVEKLFF
V gene: TRBV6-2/TRBV6-3; clone size: -; D gene: -; J gene: TRBJ2-1; CDR3 DNA: TGTGCCAGCAGTTTCACCCCGCCTCCTCGAGTTAATGAGCAGTTCTTC; CDR3 protein: CASSFTPPPRVNEQFF
V gene: TRBV29-1; clone size: -; D gene: TRBD1; J gene: TRBJ1-2; CDR3 DNA: TGCAGCGTTGAACAATACGGACAGGGGGCGAATGGCTACACCTTC; CDR3 protein: CSVEQYGQGANGYTF
V gene: TRBV4-1; clone size: -; D gene: -; J gene: TRBJ2-7; CDR3 DNA: TGCGCCAGCAGCCAACAGGGGGGGTACTCCTACGAGCAGTACTTC; CDR3 protein: CASSQQGGYSYEQYF
V gene: TRBV28; clone size: -; D gene: -; J gene: TRBJ1-5; CDR3 DNA: TGTGCCAGCAGTTTCGCAGGGTTTAGGGGCAATCAGCCCCAGCATTTT; CDR3 protein: CASSFAGFRGNQPQHF
V gene: TRBV19; clone size: once; D gene: TRBD1; J gene: TRBJ1-1; CDR3 DNA: TGTGCCAGTAGTAACAGGGGGCTAAGTGACACTGAAGCTTTCTTT; CDR3 protein: CASSNRGLSDTEAFF
V gene: TRBV9; clone size: -; D gene: -; J gene: TRBJ1-1; CDR3 DNA: TGTGCCAGCAGCGTAGCCGCGGACACTGAAGCTTTCTTT; CDR3 protein: CASSVAADTEAFF
V gene: TRBV14; clone size: -; D gene: -; J gene: TRBJ2-1; CDR3 DNA: TGTGCCAGCAGCCAGGAATCACCCCAGATACAAGACTACAATGAGCAGTTCTTC; CDR3 protein: CASSQESPQIQDYNEQFF
V gene: TRBV4-1; clone size: -; D gene: TRBD2; J gene: TRBJ2-7; CDR3 DNA: TGCGCCAGCAGCCAAGCCTCGCTAGCGGGGGGCCAGGCCTACGAGCAGTACTTC; CDR3 protein: CASSQASLAGGQAYEQYF
V gene: TRBV7-6; clone size: few; D gene: -; J gene: TRBJ1-2; CDR3 DNA: TGTGCCAGCAGCGGAGTGGGGGAATTCGGCTACACCTTC; CDR3 protein: CASSGVGEFGYTF
V gene: TRBV2; clone size: few; D gene: TRBD2; J gene: TRBJ2-1; CDR3 DNA: TGTGCCAGCAGTCGAGTAGCGGGGGGTGCGGGCAATGAGCAGTTCTTC; CDR3 protein: CASSRVAGGAGNEQFF
V gene: TRBV6-2/TRBV6-3; clone size: few; D gene: TRBD2; J gene: TRBJ2-7; CDR3 DNA: TGTGCCAGCGAGGGACTAGCGGGGGCCCTGGAGCAGTACTTC; CDR3 protein: CASEGLAGALEQYF
V gene: TRBV20-1; clone size: -; D gene: TRBD1; J gene: TRBJ2-5; CDR3 DNA: TGCAGTGCTAGACCCGGACAGGGACCTCAAGAGACCCAGTACTTC; CDR3 protein: CSARPGQGPQETQYF